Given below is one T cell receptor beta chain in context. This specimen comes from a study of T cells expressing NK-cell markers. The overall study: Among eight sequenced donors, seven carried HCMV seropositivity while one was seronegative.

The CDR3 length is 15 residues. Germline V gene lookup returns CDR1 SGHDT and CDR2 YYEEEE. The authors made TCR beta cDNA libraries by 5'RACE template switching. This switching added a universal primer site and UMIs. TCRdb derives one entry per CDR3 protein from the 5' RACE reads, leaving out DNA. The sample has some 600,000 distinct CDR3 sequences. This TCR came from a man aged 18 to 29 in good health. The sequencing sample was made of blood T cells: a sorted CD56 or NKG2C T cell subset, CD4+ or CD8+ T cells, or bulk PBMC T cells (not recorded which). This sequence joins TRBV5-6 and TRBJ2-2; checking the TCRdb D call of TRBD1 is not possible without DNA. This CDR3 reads CASIPGQTNTGELFF.